This TCR beta chain was recorded in a study of blood T cells in healthy people across ages. On the study more broadly: About one barcoded beta molecule per two T cells was the capture yield of template switching. The study's findings and limits: Possibly confounding the expanded clonotype changes was the fact that donor CMV status was unknown.

PCR was performed a second time for about 6 to 12 cycles using a sample-barcoded 5' primer and a J-beta primer mix. TCRdb fed the 5' RACE reads into MiXCR, producing one record per CDR3 protein. The table has 500,000 to 650,000 distinct CDR3 sequences, over 25% seen once; the top ten hold over 3.5%. Comments on this clonotype: Its specificity is unknown.

The sample was also reused in another study, on T cells of mothers and their children. As reported in that work: A handful of children, together with their three healthy Caucasian mothers, made up the donors.

This sequence was found in a boy aged 2-9 years in good health. The source material was blood.

This chain's CDR3 is CASSALAARETQYF. The CDR3 DNA follows: TGTGCCAGCAGTGCACTAGCAGCTAGGGAGACCCAGTACTTC. V and J are TRBV6-4 and TRBJ2-5; possibly TRBD2 for D (6 bases). Deletions cut 4 bases from V and 5 bases from J, with 14 bases between. CDR3 size: 14 residues. Germline CDR1 MRHNA, CDR2 SNTAGT.